This entry lists 4 T cell receptor beta chains sequenced from one sample in a study of control samples from healthy donors and cancer patients. Libraries were prepared by immunoSEQ multiplex PCR; TCRdb keeps only in-frame clonotypes and omits some of them. The sample records 45,000 to 55,000 clones, about 94% being singletons. The sample taken for sequencing was PBMCs. The receptor source for this set is a woman aged 45-65 years with head and neck cancer.

The chain links TRBV5-5 to TRBJ2-1; 11 nucleotides align to TRBD2. Germline V lookup: CDR1 SGHKS, CDR2 YYEKEE (reference sequence). The CDR3 length is 15 residues. V was clipped by 4 bases and J by 6 bases; unmatched bases: 6. DNA for the CDR3: TGTGCCAGCAGCCTCCGACTAGCGGGACGCAATGAGCAGTTCTTC. It is translated as CASSLRLAGRNEQFF.

This chain joins TRBV28 and TRBJ2-7, with TRBD2 matching 10 bases. Germline loops: CDR1 MDHEN, CDR2 SYDVKM. V was pared by 5 bases and J by 6 bases, with 10 bases of the junction left unmatched. This CDR3 contains 15 residues. The CDR3 DNA reads TGTGCCAGCAGTACCGCCGGGACTAGCGCGATCGAGCAGTACTTC. Translation: CASSTAGTSAIEQYF. Using reference TRBV28 and TRBJ2-7 for the parts outside the CDR3, the full variable domain is DVKVTQSSRYLVKRTGEKVFLECVQDMDHENMFWYRQDPGLGLRLIYFSYDVKMKEKGDIPEGYSVSREKKERFSLILESASTNQTSMYLCASSTAGTSAIEQYFGPGTRLTVT.

CDR3: CASSPPRTGHGNTIYF. Here the CDR3 DNA reads TGTGCCAGCAGCCCTCCGAGGACAGGCCATGGAAACACCATATATTTT. This chain links TRBV5-6 with TRBJ1-3; 7 positions match TRBD1. Germline V gives CDR1 SGHDT, CDR2 YYEEEE. V lost 4 bases to trimming and J lost 3 bases; unmatched junction nucleotides: 10. This CDR3 is built from 16 residues.

This clone occurred once. The chain combines TRBV6-5 with TRBJ1-1; D gene unclear. The CDR3 runs to 13 residues. The V end was cut by 4 bases, the J end by 3 bases, with 9 bases between. Germline CDR1 and CDR2: MNHEY and SVGAGI. The CDR3 loop reads CASSFTSYTEAFF. In nucleotides, the CDR3 is TGTGCCAGCAGTTTTACAAGCTACACTGAAGCTTTCTTT.